This is a list of T cell receptor beta chains from one sample in a study of shared clonotypes between healthy human individuals. The table came from immunoSEQ multiplex PCR; TCRdb's copy has only in-frame clones and leaves some out. This table has almost 700,000 clones, about 92% appearing once. Sequenced sample: naive CD8+ T cells sorted from blood. These receptors were collected from a young man in good health. Each CDR3 is given with its conserved first and last residue. Each record gives: V gene, D gene, J gene, CDR3 protein. The D gene is left open where the match is weak.

TRBV7-7	TRBD1	TRBJ2-7	CASSLGQGREQYF
TRBV9	TRBD2	TRBJ2-3	CASSVARGGRASDTQYF
TRBV5-1	.	TRBJ1-1	CASSLALGEDTEAFF
TRBV5-4	.	TRBJ2-7	CASSPGGAGEQYF
TRBV5-1	.	TRBJ2-2	CASSLGWNTGELFF
TRBV7-9	.	TRBJ2-7	CASSLPPRGSSYEQYF
TRBV12-2	.	TRBJ2-7	CASRLVLHEQYF
TRBV28	.	TRBJ2-2	CASRNQTVRSGELFF
TRBV4-1	.	TRBJ1-1	CASSKEAVYTEAFF
TRBV28	TRBD1	TRBJ1-4	CASSLDRGGQGFIATNEKLFF
TRBV5-1	TRBD1	TRBJ2-1	CASSTLQGAAYREQFF
TRBV9	.	TRBJ2-3	CASSVAGSSSTDTQYF
TRBV15	.	TRBJ2-3	CATSSGAGTDTQYF
TRBV7-3	TRBD2	TRBJ2-1	CASSLTSGRNEQFF
TRBV7-6	.	TRBJ2-1	CASSPQTGASYNEQFF
TRBV14	.	TRBJ2-2	CASSQDLSGGSGSGELFF
TRBV27	TRBD2	TRBJ2-3	CASSLAGDTQYF
TRBV27	TRBD2	TRBJ2-1	CASRASGRANEQFF
TRBV10-3	.	TRBJ2-2	CAISERAAGELFF
TRBV7-9	.	TRBJ1-4	CASSNLGQNEKLFF
TRBV10-3	.	TRBJ1-5	CAISESNSRNQPQHF
TRBV7-2	.	TRBJ1-1	CASSLGVTEAFF